Below, 28 T cell receptor beta chains from the same sample are listed, as sequenced in a study of read filtering for tumor transcriptome and immune sequencing. The library was built from roughly 400 ng RNA with molecular barcoded adaptors for alpha/delta and beta/gamma chains. TCRdb reprocessed the reads with MiXCR, giving one entry per CDR3 protein. The repertoire has some 80,000 distinct CDR3 sequences, 9% to 15% of them found once; the top ten carry 15%. Sequencing was done on a sample of a population of CD138-negative cells sorted from bone marrow. The receptors here all came from a donor at least 40 years old with multiple myeloma.

This clonotype was recorded at least ten times. The CDR3 spells CSAREVTENTEAFF. CDR3 nucleotide sequence: TGCAGTGCTAGAGAAGTCACCGAGAACACTGAAGCTTTCTTT. The V call is TRBV20-1, the J call TRBJ1-1; D call uncertain. Deletions cut 0 bases from V and 1 base from J, with 9 bases between. The CDR3 has 14 amino acids. Germline lookup yields CDR1 DFQATT and CDR2 SNEGSKA (reference sequence).

This clonotype was found a few times. V usage is TRBV7-9 and J usage is TRBJ2-1, with D tentatively TRBD2 (5 bases). The CDR3 extends over 11 amino acids. Between the trimmed V and J ends, which lost 4 bases and 14 bases, there was a span of 12 bases. CDR1 is SEHNR and CDR2 is FQNEAQ in the germline V gene (reference sequence). The CDR3 sequence: CASSYSESEFF. As DNA, the CDR3 is TGTGCCAGCAGCTATAGCGAGAGTGAGTTCTTC.

There are many counts of this clonotype. This rearrangement joins TRBV6-2 or TRBV6-3 to TRBJ2-7; TRBD2 agrees at 12 bases. The CDR3 is 15 residues long. V was clipped by 4 bases and J by 6 bases; unmatched bases: 7. In germline, CDR1 is MNHEY, CDR2 SVGEGT. The CDR3 loop is CASSSTSGSALEQYF. As DNA, the CDR3 is TGTGCCAGCAGTTCGACTAGCGGGAGTGCCCTCGAGCAGTACTTC.

The table lists this clonotype with many counts. CDR3 nucleotides: TGCAGTGCTAGCCCCACCCCACAGTTCTTC. Residues: CSASPTPQFF. The rearrangement joins TRBV20-1 to TRBJ2-1; D gene unclear. The CDR3 is 10 residues long. Trimming took off 3 bases at V and 13 bases at J, with 10 bases between the two ends. CDR1 is DFQATT and CDR2 is SNEGSKA in the germline V gene (reference sequence).

This chain connects TRBV19 to TRBJ2-5; tentatively, D is TRBD1 or TRBD2 (5 bases each). Trimming left V 1 base short and J 4 bases short, with 13 bases between. The CDR3 loop spans 15 amino acids. In germline, CDR1 is LNHDA, CDR2 SQIVND (reference sequence). CDR3 in DNA: TGTGCCAGTAGTATAGGGGGGAGAACGAGAGAGACCCAGTACTTC. Its translation is CASSIGGRTRETQYF.

Only a few counts were recorded for this clonotype. The chain has TRBV5-1 and TRBJ2-2; 7 positions match TRBD1. CDR1 is SGHRS and CDR2 is YFSETQ in the germline V gene. The V and J ends lost 2 bases and 3 bases, in that order; junction bases with no gene match: 4. The CDR3 loop spans 15 amino acids. Written as DNA, the CDR3 is TGCGCCAGCAGCTTAAGGGGGCCTTACACCGGGGAGCTGTTTTTT. Translated: CASSLRGPYTGELFF. Full variable domain (missing parts from reference TRBV5-1 and TRBJ2-2): KAGVTQTPRYLIKTRGQQVTLSCSPISGHRSVSWYQQTPGQGLQFLFEYFSETQRNKGNFPGRFSGRQFSNSRSEMNVSTLELGDSALYLCASSLRGPYTGELFFGEGSRLTVL.

The rearrangement uses TRBV27 and TRBJ2-7; a possible D gene is TRBD2 (6 bases). The V end lost 8 bases, the J end lost 7 bases, and 12 bases lay between the germline ends. The CDR3 totals 11 residues. Germline CDR1 MNHEY, CDR2 SMNVEV (reference sequence). CDR3 in amino acids: CASRRAGEQYF. The CDR3 DNA reads as TGTGCCAGCCGGAGGGCCGGTGAGCAGTACTTC.

The table lists this clonotype with many counts. This chain links TRBV29-1 with TRBJ1-2; perhaps TRBD1 as D (5 bases). The CDR3 extends over 14 amino acids. Germline CDR1 reads SQVTM; CDR2 reads ANQGSEA. The V end lost 0 bases, the J end lost 3 bases, and 11 bases lay between the germline ends. CDR3 in amino acids: CSVEEEEGHYGYTF. CDR3 in DNA: TGCAGCGTTGAAGAGGAGGAGGGACACTATGGCTACACCTTC.

This clonotype was detected many times. This rearrangement joins TRBV28 to TRBJ1-1, with no clear D. This CDR3 region has 15 residues. The V gene lost 7 bases and the J gene lost 0 bases, with 15 bases spanning the gap. Germline CDR1 and CDR2: MDHEN and SYDVKM. The CDR3 region is CASMPPTALNTEAFF. In nucleotides, the CDR3 is TGTGCCAGCATGCCCCCAACGGCTCTGAACACTGAAGCTTTCTTT.

This clonotype has ten or more counts. V and J are TRBV7-6 and TRBJ2-7, with 10 bases that match TRBD2. CDR3 length: 15 amino acids. Germline CDR1 SGHVS, CDR2 FNYEAQ. Trimming at V came to 2 bases and at J to 3 bases, leaving 4 bases not matched to a gene. CDR3 in DNA: TGTGCCAGCAGCTTACGCGCTAGCGGGGGCTACGAGCAGTACTTC. Translating gives CASSLRASGGYEQYF.

About this clonotype itself: A much larger clone lies one base from this, so it may be a read error. The rearrangement joins TRBV6-2 or TRBV6-3 to TRBJ1-5, with TRBD1 matching over 9 bases. The CDR3 length is 16 residues. The germline V gene encodes CDR1 MNHEY and CDR2 SVGEGT. CDR3 coding DNA: TGTGCCAGCGGTTACTCGACAGGGGGGAGCAATCAGCCCCAGCATTTT. It translates to CASGYSTGGSNQPQHF.

At least ten counts were recorded for this clonotype. The gene calls are TRBV2 and TRBJ2-1, with 12 nucleotides matching TRBD1. V was pared by 6 bases and J by 7 bases, with 4 bases of the junction left unmatched. The CDR3 spans 14 residues. Germline CDR1 is SNHLY and CDR2 is FYNNEI. Written as DNA, the CDR3 is TGTGCCAGCAGCCGGGACAGGGGGCTGAATGAGCAGTTCTTC. It encodes CASSRDRGLNEQFF.

This sequence joins TRBV2 and TRBJ1-5, with 8 bases matching TRBD1. The germline V gene has CDR1 SNHLY and CDR2 FYNNEI. Trimming removed 5 bases from V and 7 bases from J; junction bases left unmatched: 7. CDR3 length: 14 amino acids. CDR3 in amino acids: CASSLDRGGQPQHF. The CDR3 region has the DNA TGTGCCAGCAGTCTAGACAGGGGAGGGCAGCCCCAGCATTTT.

Points on this clonotype: A much larger clone differs from this one at a single base, so this may be a read error. The chain joins TRBV2 to TRBJ2-1, with D uncertain. The CDR3 covers 14 residues. Germline V lookup: CDR1 SNHLY, CDR2 FYNNEI. V gave up 8 bases and J gave up 4 bases, with 15 bases separating them. The CDR3, as DNA: TGTGCCAGCTCCGACCCACGGGTGTACAATGAGCAGTTCTTC. Translation: CASSDPRVYNEQFF. The variable domain in full, completed from reference TRBV2 and TRBJ2-1, reads EPEVTQTPSHQVTQMGQEVILRCVPISNHLYFYWYRQILGQKVEFLVSFYNNEISEKSEIFDDQFSVERPDGSNFTLKIRSTKLEDSAMYFCASSDPRVYNEQFFGPGTRLTVL.

This clonotype came up many times. This chain joins TRBV4-2 and TRBJ2-5; the D is unclear. Trimming took off 1 base at V and 2 bases at J, with 14 bases between the two ends. This CDR3 has 16 residues. CDR1 and CDR2 (germline): LGHNA, YNFKEQ. CDR3 coding DNA: TGTGCCAGCAGCCAAGGGGTGGCGATGAGTCAAGAGACCCAGTACTTC. This encodes CASSQGVAMSQETQYF.

This clonotype was observed at least ten times. The J gene is TRBJ2-1, the V gene TRBV9; 10 nucleotides match TRBD2. Unmatched junction bases numbered 5, after V lost 4 bases and J lost 4 bases. There are 15 residues in the CDR3. Germline lookup yields CDR1 SGDLS and CDR2 YYNGEE. CDR3 loop: CASSTGTSVYNEQFF. As DNA, the CDR3 is TGTGCCAGCAGCACCGGGACTAGCGTTTACAATGAGCAGTTCTTC.

This clonotype was counted many times. The genes are TRBV7-2 and TRBJ2-1; no clear D gene. Germline V CDR1 and CDR2: SGHTA, FQGNSA. The CDR3 has 11 amino acids. V dropped 5 bases and J dropped 9 bases, with 8 bases sitting between them. Here the CDR3 DNA reads TGTGCCAGCAGCCACCAGACTGAGCAGTTCTTC. Protein product: CASSHQTEQFF. Variable domain in full (rest from reference TRBV7-2 and TRBJ2-1): GAGVSQSPSNKVTEKGKDVELRCDPISGHTALYWYRQSLGQGLEFLIYFQGNSAPDKSGLPSDRFSAERTGGSVSTLTIQRTQQEDSAVYLCASSHQTEQFFGPGTRLTVL.

Ten or more counts support this clonotype. V and J are TRBV18 and TRBJ1-2; maybe TRBD1 (5 bases). Per germline, CDR1 KGHSH and CDR2 LQKENI. V was pared by 5 bases and J by 4 bases, with 11 bases between. The CDR3 has 13 amino acids. The CDR3, as DNA: TGTGCCAGCTCAGCAGGGACGGGCTATGGCTACACCTTC. Protein: CASSAGTGYGYTF.

About this clonotype: A much bigger clone sits one base away, suggesting this may be a read error. This chain links TRBV11-3 with TRBJ2-7; 9 bases line up with TRBD1. This CDR3 has 14 residues. CDR1 SGHNT and CDR2 YENEEA come from the germline V gene. The chain's CDR3 is CGSSYGTGIYEQYF. In DNA form, the CDR3 reads TGTGGCAGCAGCTACGGGACAGGGATCTACGAGCAGTACTTC.

This clonotype was detected many times. This chain uses TRBV21-1 with TRBJ1-1; no check of the table's D call, TRBD1, against the DNA was made. TRBV21-1 represents a pseudogene. This CDR3 has 14 amino acids. The CDR3, as DNA: TGTGCCAGCAGCGGACCACAGGGACGCACTGAAGCTTTCTTT. It codes for CASSGPQGRTEAFF.

This clonotype has just one count. The chain joins TRBV5-1 to TRBJ1-5; TRBD1 matches 7 bases. This CDR3 spans 17 amino acids. Germline loops: CDR1 SGHRS, CDR2 YFSETQ. V shed 3 bases, J shed 4 bases, and the junction held 13 bases outside the gene matches. In nucleotides, the CDR3 is TGCGCCAGCAGCTCCCAACCCACAGGGGACGGAAATCAGCCCCAGCATTTT. Its protein product is CASSSQPTGDGNQPQHF. The full variable domain, its missing parts supplied by reference TRBV5-1 and TRBJ1-5, is KAGVTQTPRYLIKTRGQQVTLSCSPISGHRSVSWYQQTPGQGLQFLFEYFSETQRNKGNFPGRFSGRQFSNSRSEMNVSTLELGDSALYLCASSSQPTGDGNQPQHFGDGTRLSIL.

This clonotype came up many times. The rearrangement uses TRBV30 and TRBJ1-2; D perhaps matches TRBD1 (5 bases). Trimming took 5 bases from V and 6 from J, leaving 13 bases between them. Germline values: CDR1 GTSNPN, CDR2 SVGIG (reference sequence). The length of the CDR3 is 12 residues. In DNA, the CDR3 is TGTGCCTGGGCCAGGGCATGGAATGGCTACACCTTC. This gives the protein CAWARAWNGYTF.

The sample holds many counts of this clonotype. The V call is TRBV9, the J call TRBJ1-1, with D tentatively TRBD1 (5 bases). Trimming cost V 0 bases and J 5 bases, with 11 bases left between them. The CDR3 runs 14 residues. Germline V gene data show CDR1 as SGDLS and CDR2 as YYNGEE. The CDR3 is CASSVDAGGTEAFF. The CDR3, as DNA: TGTGCCAGCAGCGTAGATGCGGGGGGTACTGAAGCTTTCTTT.

On this clonotype itself: A much more abundant neighbour one base away suggests this may be a read error. This rearrangement joins TRBV5-1 to TRBJ1-2, with a tentative D call TRBD1 (5 bases). V shed 2 bases and J shed 2 bases, with 10 bases lying between them. Germline lookup yields CDR1 SGHRS and CDR2 YFSETQ. This CDR3 has 14 residues. The CDR3 sequence: CASSFGGVNYGYTF. The CDR3 DNA sequence: TGCGCCAGCAGCTTCGGGGGGGTCAACTATGGCTACACCTTC.

The table lists this clonotype with many counts. The chain carries TRBV5-1 and TRBJ2-3; tentatively, D is TRBD1 (5 bases). There are 15 residues in the CDR3. From germline, CDR1 is SGHRS and CDR2 YFSETQ. With 2 bases removed from V and 0 bases from J, the gap between germline ends came to 10 bases. The CDR3 DNA follows: TGCGCCAGCAGCTTAGGGGTACTTAGCACAGATACGCAGTATTTT. Its translation is CASSLGVLSTDTQYF.

Only a few counts were recorded for this clonotype. The chain uses TRBV28 and TRBJ2-3; 8 nucleotides align to TRBD2. Trimming cost V 4 bases and J 3 bases; bases outside gene matches: 9. The CDR3 totals 16 residues. Germline V gene data show CDR1 as MDHEN and CDR2 as SYDVKM. Here the CDR3 reads CASSSAGRAITDTQYF. The CDR3 nucleotides read TGTGCCAGCAGTTCAGCCGGGAGGGCAATAACAGATACGCAGTATTTT.

This clonotype was recorded a few times. Just one base apart from a much larger clone, this may be a read error. The conserved final phenylalanine or tryptophan is absent from the CDR3, which likely points to a read error. The V and J genes are TRBV10-3 and TRBJ1-2; the D is unclear. Germline loops: CDR1 ENHRY, CDR2 SYGVKD. The CDR3 consists of 14 residues. V was cut by 4 bases and J by 8 bases, with 17 bases left in between. The CDR3 loop is CAISGREGVGGYTS. The CDR3, as DNA: TGTGCCATCAGTGGCCGGGAGGGCGTAGGAGGCTACACCTCC.

The J gene is TRBJ2-1, the V gene TRBV7-9; D gene uncertain. Germline CDR1 and CDR2: SEHNR and FQNEAQ (reference sequence). Trimming removed 5 bases from V and 3 bases from J, with 14 bases in between. CDR3 length equals 15 residues. The CDR3 sequence: CASSPLQDVYNEQFF. The CDR3 coding sequence is TGTGCCAGCAGCCCCCTCCAGGACGTCTACAATGAGCAGTTCTTC. Filled out from reference TRBV7-9 and TRBJ2-1, the complete variable domain reads DTGVSQNPRHKITKRGQNVTFRCDPISEHNRLYWYRQTLGQGPEFLTYFQNEAQLEKSRLLSDRFSAERPKGSFSTLEIQRTEQGDSAMYLCASSPLQDVYNEQFFGPGTRLTVL.